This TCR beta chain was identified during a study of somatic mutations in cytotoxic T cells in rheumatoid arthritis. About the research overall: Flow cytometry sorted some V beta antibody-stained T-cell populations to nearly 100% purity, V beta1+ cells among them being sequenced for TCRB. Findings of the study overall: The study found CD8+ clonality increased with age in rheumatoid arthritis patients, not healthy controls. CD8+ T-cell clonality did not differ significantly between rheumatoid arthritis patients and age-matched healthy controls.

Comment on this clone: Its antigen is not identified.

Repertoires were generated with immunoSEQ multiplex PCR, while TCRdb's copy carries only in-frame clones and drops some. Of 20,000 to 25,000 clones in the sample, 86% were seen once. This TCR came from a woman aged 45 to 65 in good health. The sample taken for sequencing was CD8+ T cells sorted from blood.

CDR3 bases: TGTGCCAGCAGCGTAGGCGGCAGCTTGGGCTCTGGGGCCAACGTCCTGACTTTC. It specifies CASSVGGSLGSGANVLTF. The chain recombines TRBV9 with TRBJ2-6; D gene uncertain. The CDR3 length is 18 residues. CDR1 is SGDLS, CDR2 YYNGEE, per germline. V was clipped by 0 bases and J by 0 bases, with 13 bases between them.